This paragraph reports one T cell receptor beta chain. These data originate in a study of blood T cell repertoires in COVID-19. Per the study methods: Estimation of nucleated cell counts was performed using reference gene primer amplification. The repertoire was sequenced with immunoSEQ multiplex PCR; TCRdb's copy has only in-frame clones and lacks some. V, J and clone size are taken as reported in that table, and D and trimming were inferred from the DNA itself. The repertoire consists of 200,000 to 250,000 clones, with 85% to 90% occurring once and the leading ten covering roughly 2.5%. The CDR3 runs to 14 residues. Deletions cut 1 base from V and 5 bases from J, with 9 bases between. The germline gives CDR1 SGHTA, CDR2 FQGTGA.

The receptor's source is a man under 40 with COVID-19, enrolled during active disease. Source material: peripheral blood. The rearrangement uses TRBV7-3 and TRBJ2-1; TRBD1 is a possible D gene (6 bases). CDR3 bases: TGTGCCAGCAGCTTAAACAGGGCTGACAATGAGCAGTTCTTC. It codes for CASSLNRADNEQFF. The full variable domain, with the rest looked up from reference TRBV7-3 and TRBJ2-1, is GAGVSQTPSNKVTEKGKYVELRCDPISGHTALYWYRQSLGQGPEFLIYFQGTGAADDSGLPNDRFFAVRPEGSVSTLKIQRTERGDSAVYLCASSLNRADNEQFFGPGTRLTVL.